This T cell receptor (beta chain) was sequenced in a study of blood T cells in healthy people across ages. V was shortened by 0 bases and J by 4 bases, with 9 bases between the two germline ends. The CDR3 consists of 13 residues. Germline CDR1 DFQATT, CDR2 SNEGSKA (reference sequence). Sample donors were healthy Caucasian individuals that came from Russia, aged roughly 6 to 95. Each sample had at least 6 million PBMCs isolated. Through a sample-barcoded 5' primer and a J-beta primer mix, a second PCR was run for roughly 6 to 12 cycles. MiXCR was run by TCRdb on the 5' RACE reads, yielding one entry per CDR3 protein. This repertoire shows some 700,000 distinct CDR3 sequences, around 46% found once; its top ten account for 20% to 25%. Findings and limits, study-wide: Older age went with lower TCR beta diversity per million T cells, in a roughly linear way. Both higher diversity and more naive CD4+ cells marked long-lived donors when set against aged donors.

Of note for this clonotype: The target antigen is unknown.

This rearrangement joins TRBV20-1 to TRBJ1-2; D gene ambiguous. The sequenced sample consisted of blood. This receptor was obtained from a woman aged 60-75 years in good health. The CDR3 spells CSARDPRTYGYTF. CDR3 coding DNA: TGCAGTGCTAGAGATCCCCGTACCTATGGCTACACCTTC.